This entry concerns a single T cell receptor beta chain. Its target is not known. Here immunoSEQ multiplex PCR was the method, and the copy in TCRdb shows in-frame clones only, minus some. The sample contains 150,000 or so clones, about 92% of which appear only once. The sample comes from a study of T cell responses to AZD1222 COVID-19 vaccine. Regarding the study as a whole: Epitopes outside B.1.351 and B.1.1.7 mutated regions reportedly drew nearly half of spike TCRs.

The source material was peripheral blood, sampled on day 0 of AZD1222 vaccination. The origin of this receptor is an adult in good health.

The DNA for the CDR3 is TGTGCCAGCAGCCTCCGGGCCGTCGGATCACCCCTCCACTTT. Protein sequence: CASSLRAVGSPLHF. The chain links TRBV11-2 to TRBJ1-6, with D uncertain. V dropped 5 bases and J dropped 10 bases, with 15 bases sitting between them. Germline assignment: CDR1 SGHAT and CDR2 FQNNGV. The CDR3 covers 14 residues. The full variable domain, rest sourced from reference TRBV11-2 and TRBJ1-6, is EAGVAQSPRYKIIEKRQSVAFWCNPISGHATLYWYQQILGQGPKLLIQFQNNGVVDDSQLPKDRFSAERLKGVDSTLKIQPAKLEDSAVYLCASSLRAVGSPLHFGNGTRLTVT.